This TCR beta chain is drawn from a study of T cell repertoires in cytomegalovirus infection. At the level of the study: HLA-B-restricted CMV epitopes that are well studied were used alongside recently identified HLA-C-restricted ones.

Whole-study results and caveats: In two of eight donors, the top clonotype was HLA-C-restricted CMV-specific.

Germline V CDR1 and CDR2: SGHVS, FQNEAQ. V was clipped by 4 bases and J by 3 bases; unmatched bases: 2. The CDR3 is 14 residues long. TCRdb reanalysed the reads using MiXCR and keeps one entry per CDR3 protein. Of approximately 120,000 distinct CDR3 sequences in the sample, about 30% are singletons; the top ten hold about 81%. This clonotype was detected many times. Its antigen is currently unknown. This sequence was found in a human donor in good health (CMV status not recorded). Some clones in this sample may be carry-over from other donors' samples. This chain uses TRBV7-8 with TRBJ2-5, with TRBD1 matching 10 bases. This specimen consisted of CD8+ T cells from cultured PBMCs, obtained from culture after CMV antigen stimulation. In DNA, the CDR3 is TGTGCCAGCAGCTCCGGGACAGGGGAAGAGACCCAGTACTTC. Amino acid sequence: CASSSGTGEETQYF.